In its sample, the clone carrying this TCR beta chain was seen once. The sample is drawn from a study of blood T cell repertoires in COVID-19. Original processing notes: Reference gene primer amplification gave nucleated cell count estimates. The table came from immunoSEQ multiplex PCR; TCRdb's copy has only in-frame clones and leaves some out. For V, J and clone size, that table is used; D and trimming come from the DNA. The data hold fewer than 200,000 clones, with less than 85% observed a single time. Germline lookup yields CDR1 SGHAT and CDR2 FQNNGV. CDR3 length: 19 amino acids. V shed 4 bases, J shed 0 bases, and the junction held 9 bases outside the gene matches. Study members were between roughly 18 and 100 years old and lived in 20 to 30 US regions.

This receptor was identified in a man aged 50 to 60 who had recovered from COVID-19. The sample consisted of PBMCs or T cells enriched from blood (not recorded which). This chain joins TRBV11-2 and TRBJ1-4; 12 positions agree with TRBD1. The CDR3 bases are TGTGCCAGCAGCTCACGTACGGGACAGGGGGCGGCAACTAATGAAAAACTGTTTTTT. Protein sequence: CASSSRTGQGAATNEKLFF. Full variable domain (remainder filled in from reference TRBV11-2 and TRBJ1-4): EAGVAQSPRYKIIEKRQSVAFWCNPISGHATLYWYQQILGQGPKLLIQFQNNGVVDDSQLPKDRFSAERLKGVDSTLKIQPAKLEDSAVYLCASSSRTGQGAATNEKLFFGSGTQLSVL.